Below, 14 T cell receptor beta chains from the same sample are listed, as sequenced in a study of blood T cell repertoires in COVID-19. Method: immunoSEQ multiplex PCR; TCRdb's copy keeps in-frame clones and lacks some. The table has about 420,000 clones, around 90% seen once. The source material was peripheral blood. All receptors derive from a man aged 18 to 30 with COVID-19, enrolled during active disease.

V is TRBV6-1 and J is TRBJ2-5; 8 positions match TRBD1. The CDR3 length is 16 residues. Germline assignment: CDR1 MNHNS and CDR2 SASEGT. The ends lost 2 bases at V and 2 bases at J; junction bases unmatched: 7. Here the CDR3 reads CASSELSGGLQETQYF. CDR3 bases: TGTGCCAGCAGTGAACTATCAGGGGGCCTACAAGAGACCCAGTACTTC.

The rearrangement joins TRBV19 to TRBJ2-1; tentatively, D is TRBD1 (6 bases). Germline-derived CDR1 and CDR2 are LNHDA and SQIVND (reference sequence). V was pared by 6 bases and J by 0 bases, with 12 bases between. The length of the CDR3 is 15 residues. CDR3 nucleotide sequence: TGTGCCAGTAGGGTGGGGGCCAGCTCCTACAATGAGCAGTTCTTC. Translating gives CASRVGASSYNEQFF.

The V and J genes are TRBV7-2 and TRBJ1-1, with D perhaps TRBD1 (5 bases). Trimming left V 5 bases short and J 5 bases short, with 18 bases between. CDR3 length: 15 residues. Germline V gives CDR1 SGHTA, CDR2 FQGNSA. The CDR3 DNA reads TGTGCCAGCAGCACGACGGGGGGTATGTATACTGAAGCTTTCTTT. Encoded protein: CASSTTGGMYTEAFF.

The gene calls are TRBV15 and TRBJ2-3, with D possibly TRBD1 on 6 matching bases. CDR3 length: 14 amino acids. Germline CDR1 is LNHNV and CDR2 is YYDKDF (reference sequence). Trimming stripped 5 bases from V and 0 bases from J, with 9 bases between. DNA for the CDR3: TGTGCCACCAGCCGAACAGGGAGCACAGATACGCAGTATTTT. The encoded protein is CATSRTGSTDTQYF.

This clone came up once. This chain connects TRBV7-2 to TRBJ1-2; 7 bases map to TRBD1. Germline loops: CDR1 SGHTA, CDR2 FQGNSA. Losses at the gene ends were 5 bases for V and 8 bases for J; bases not matched to a gene: 11. The CDR3 contains 14 residues. Written as DNA, the CDR3 is TGTGCCAGCAGCCAAAGACAGGGAAGAGAAGGCTACACCTTC. Amino acids: CASSQRQGREGYTF.

V usage is TRBV2 and J usage is TRBJ2-2; 10 positions match TRBD2. The V and J ends lost 5 bases and 6 bases, in that order; junction bases with no gene match: 0. From germline, CDR1 is SNHLY and CDR2 FYNNEI. The CDR3 extends over 13 amino acids. CDR3 sequence: CASSLAGAGELFF. For the CDR3, the DNA is TGTGCCAGCAGTCTAGCGGGAGCCGGGGAGCTGTTTTTT.

V usage is TRBV2 and J usage is TRBJ2-3, with 13 bases lining up with TRBD2. Germline loops: CDR1 SNHLY, CDR2 FYNNEI. There are 17 residues in the CDR3. V trimming: 4 bases; J trimming: 1 base; junction bases outside the gene matches: 5. CDR3 loop: CASSGRGLAGRTDTQYF. In DNA form, the CDR3 reads TGTGCCAGCAGTGGAAGGGGACTAGCGGGACGCACAGATACGCAGTATTTT. The full variable domain, its missing parts supplied by reference TRBV2 and TRBJ2-3, is EPEVTQTPSHQVTQMGQEVILRCVPISNHLYFYWYRQILGQKVEFLVSFYNNEISEKSEIFDDQFSVERPDGSNFTLKIRSTKLEDSAMYFCASSGRGLAGRTDTQYFGPGTRLTVL.

V and J are TRBV18 and TRBJ1-2, with D uncertain. CDR3 size: 14 residues. Per germline, CDR1 KGHSH and CDR2 LQKENI. The V end was cut by 6 bases, the J end by 0 bases, with 11 bases between. The CDR3 loop is CASSGGLTNYGYTF. CDR3 DNA: TGTGCCAGCTCGGGAGGGCTGACTAACTATGGCTACACCTTC.

This rearrangement joins TRBV4-2 to TRBJ1-5, with D possibly being TRBD1 (6 bases). This CDR3 spans 15 amino acids. V was clipped by 0 bases and J by 6 bases, with 12 bases between them. Germline CDR1 is LGHNA and CDR2 is YNFKEQ. CDR3 amino acids: CASSQEFRGAQPQHF. The CDR3 region has the DNA TGTGCCAGCAGCCAAGAATTTCGGGGGGCTCAGCCCCAGCATTTT.

The CDR3 sequence is CASSETGSGANVLTF. For the CDR3, the DNA is TGTGCCAGCAGTGAAACTGGCTCTGGGGCCAACGTCCTGACTTTC. The J gene is TRBJ2-6, the V gene TRBV25-1; D is unresolved. CDR3 size: 15 residues. Germline V CDR1 and CDR2: MGHDK, SYGVNS. V was pared by 2 bases and J by 0 bases, with 5 bases between.

This rearrangement joins TRBV2 to TRBJ1-1; D is undetermined. V dropped 0 bases and J dropped 6 bases, with 11 bases sitting between them. The CDR3 spans 14 residues. The germline gives CDR1 SNHLY, CDR2 FYNNEI. The CDR3 DNA is TGTGCCAGCAGTGAAGCGGTAATGAGGCCTGAAGCTTTCTTT. Amino acids: CASSEAVMRPEAFF.

This clone was counted a single time. The sample has other DNA sequences that encode this CDR3 too. The V and J genes are TRBV20-1 and TRBJ1-1, with unresolved D. CDR1 is DFQATT and CDR2 is SNEGSKA in the germline V gene (reference sequence). The V end was cut by 6 bases, the J end by 1 base, with 6 bases between. The CDR3 length is 11 residues. CDR3 sequence (DNA): TGCAGTGCCTCCCGGAACACTGAAGCTTTCTTT. Protein sequence: CSASRNTEAFF.

This clone appeared a single time. V and J are TRBV2 and TRBJ2-7; D perhaps matches TRBD1 (5 bases). The CDR3 covers 12 residues. Trimming removed 8 bases from V and 2 bases from J, with 10 bases in between. CDR1 and CDR2 from the germline V gene are SNHLY and FYNNEI. The CDR3 here is CASGRQTYEQYF. In nucleotides, the CDR3 is TGTGCCAGCGGAAGACAGACCTACGAGCAGTACTTC.

Regarding this clone: Other nucleotide sequences in the sample specify the same CDR3. The V call is TRBV2, the J call TRBJ2-2; TRBD2 aligns across 10 bases. V shed 6 bases and J 5 bases; nucleotides not matched to a gene: 6. The CDR3 is 15 residues long. CDR1 is SNHLY, CDR2 FYNNEI, per germline. CDR3 sequence: CASSRTSGPTGELFF. CDR3 bases: TGTGCCAGCAGCAGGACTAGCGGACCGACCGGGGAGCTGTTTTTT.